This T cell receptor beta chain was observed in a study of T-cell reconstitution after alpha-beta-depleted transplantation in children. Concerning this clonotype itself: This may stem from a read error, because a much larger clone lies one nucleotide away. This likely comes from a read error, as the CDR3 has no conserved phenylalanine or tryptophan at its end.

Preparation of the TCRbeta library involved a method that used unique molecular identifiers. TCRdb reanalysed the PCR reads using MiXCR and keeps one entry per CDR3 protein. Here the sample spans a few hundred thousand distinct CDR3 sequences, 11% being singletons. The length of the CDR3 is 14 residues. Trimming removed 6 bases from V and 3 bases from J, with 11 bases in between. CDR1 and CDR2 from the germline V gene are SNHLY and FYNNEI. This receptor was taken from a male patient between 2 and 10 years old who had a stem cell transplant for chronic granulomatous disease, so the T cells may come from the graft donor. The material sequenced was peripheral blood, taken 180 days after TCRalphabeta/CD19-depleted stem cell transplant. This rearrangement joins TRBV2 to TRBJ2-2, with D perhaps TRBD1 (5 bases). The CDR3 DNA sequence: TGTGCCAGCAGCGCCCAGGGTTACACCGGGGAGCTGTTTTAT. The encoded protein is CASSAQGYTGELFY.